One sample yielded the 21 T cell receptor beta chains listed below, sequenced in a study of blood T cells in healthy people across ages. A second PCR, run for about 6 to 11 cycles, used a sample-barcoded 5' primer plus a J-beta primer mix. TCRdb independently ran MiXCR on the 5' RACE reads; one entry per CDR3 protein. The top ten hold 25% to 35% of the sample, which has approximately 670,000 distinct CDR3 sequences, 40% to 45% seen once. The sequenced material came from blood. These receptors were collected from a man older than 75 in good health.

The chain joins TRBV4-3 to TRBJ2-5; no clear D gene. Germline lookup yields CDR1 LGHNA and CDR2 YSLEER. This CDR3 spans 13 amino acids. Trimming removed 0 bases at V and 9 bases at J, with 11 bases between. The CDR3 bases are TGCGCCAGCAGCCAAGAAGCCACGTTCCCCCAGTACTTC. Encoded protein: CASSQEATFPQYF.

The genes are TRBV7-3 and TRBJ2-1, with TRBD2 matching over 11 bases. The V gene end was trimmed by 4 bases and the J gene end by 9 bases; junction bases not matched to a gene: 11. The CDR3 is made up of 16 amino acids. In germline, CDR1 is SGHTA, CDR2 FQGTGA. Here the CDR3 DNA reads TGTGCCAGCAGCTCTCGCGTAGCGGGAGGGCCGCGTGAGCAGTTCTTC. Amino acid sequence: CASSSRVAGGPREQFF.

This clonotype was observed a few times. The chain has TRBV2 and TRBJ2-3, with D perhaps matching TRBD1 or TRBD2 (7 bases each). Deletions cut 9 bases from V and 1 base from J, with 23 bases between. CDR3 length equals 17 residues. The germline CDR1 and CDR2 sequences are SNHLY and FYNNEI. CDR3 residues: CARQNPAGGAGTDTQYF. CDR3 nucleotides: TGTGCCAGACAAAACCCAGCAGGGGGGGCAGGCACAGATACGCAGTATTTT.

This clonotype showed up just a few times. This chain joins TRBV6-2 or TRBV6-3 and TRBJ2-7; D not resolved. The CDR3 totals 14 residues. The germline V gene encodes CDR1 MNHEY and CDR2 SVGEGT. Trimming stripped 2 bases from V and 2 bases from J, with 10 bases between. CDR3: CASSYRANTYEQYF. In nucleotides, the CDR3 is TGTGCCAGCAGTTACCGGGCGAATACCTACGAGCAGTACTTC.

About this clonotype itself: Likely a read error: the CDR3 ends without its conserved phenylalanine or tryptophan. The V gene is TRBV5-1, the J gene TRBJ2-5, with TRBD1 matching over 7 bases. The V gene end was trimmed by 2 bases and the J gene end by 2 bases; junction bases not matched to a gene: 6. Germline values: CDR1 SGHRS, CDR2 YFSETQ. The CDR3 runs to 15 residues. The CDR3 reads CASSFQGEPQETQYK. CDR3 DNA sequence: TGCGCCAGCAGCTTCCAGGGGGAACCGCAAGAGACCCAGTACAAA.

This clonotype was counted many times. The V call is TRBV9, the J call TRBJ2-1; 11 nucleotides line up with TRBD2. The CDR3 covers 16 residues. After removal of 1 base from V and 6 bases from J, the junction contained 6 bases not matched to a gene. The germline V gene encodes CDR1 SGDLS and CDR2 YYNGEE. In nucleotides, the CDR3 is TGTGCCAGCAGCGTATTGGGACTAGCGGAGATCAATGAGCAGTTCTTC. It yields the protein CASSVLGLAEINEQFF.

V is TRBV5-8 and J is TRBJ2-7; 10 nucleotides line up with TRBD2. There are 15 residues in the CDR3. Germline V gene lookup returns CDR1 SGHTS and CDR2 YDEGEE. The V gene end was trimmed by 5 bases and the J gene end by 3 bases; junction bases not matched to a gene: 8. As DNA, the CDR3 is TGTGCCAGCAGGCCTCGGCCTAGCGGGAGCTACGAGCAGTACTTC. Its translation is CASRPRPSGSYEQYF.

This chain uses TRBV2 with TRBJ2-1; D is possibly TRBD1 (5 bases). The CDR3 totals 14 residues. Trimming pared 3 bases from V and 5 bases from J, leaving 11 bases between. Germline CDR1 SNHLY, CDR2 FYNNEI. The CDR3: CASSEGTGNNEQFF. DNA for the CDR3: TGTGCCAGCAGTGAGGGAACAGGAAACAATGAGCAGTTCTTC. The variable domain in full, completed from reference TRBV2 and TRBJ2-1, reads EPEVTQTPSHQVTQMGQEVILRCVPISNHLYFYWYRQILGQKVEFLVSFYNNEISEKSEIFDDQFSVERPDGSNFTLKIRSTKLEDSAMYFCASSEGTGNNEQFFGPGTRLTVL.

The chain links TRBV24-1 to TRBJ2-1, with D perhaps TRBD2 (6 bases). The CDR3 has 15 residues. With 4 bases removed from V and 2 bases from J, the gap between germline ends came to 11 bases. The V gene's germline CDR1 is KGHDR and CDR2 SFDVKD. This chain's CDR3 is CATSDAGRTYNEQFF. CDR3 nucleotide sequence: TGTGCCACCAGTGACGCGGGACGGACCTACAATGAGCAGTTCTTC.

This clonotype has only a few counts. V and J are TRBV4-2 and TRBJ1-6; TRBD1 agrees at 8 bases. J gave up 8 bases and V 3 bases, and 6 bases lay outside the gene matches. The CDR3 has 15 residues. The V gene's germline CDR1 is LGHNA and CDR2 YNFKEQ. CDR3 DNA sequence: TGTGCCAGCAGCCAGCGCGGACAGGGCGATTCACCCCTCCACTTT. Residues: CASSQRGQGDSPLHF.

The chain recombines TRBV5-1 with TRBJ1-1; a possible D gene is TRBD1 (5 bases). CDR3 size: 15 residues. Trimming pared 9 bases from V and 1 base from J, leaving 19 bases between. Germline V gene data show CDR1 as SGHRS and CDR2 as YFSETQ. CDR3 residues: CATKLSTAPNTEAFF. The CDR3 DNA reads as TGCGCCACCAAGCTGTCGACAGCTCCGAACACTGAAGCTTTCTTT.

The rearrangement joins TRBV6-2 or TRBV6-3 to TRBJ2-7; 8 bases fit TRBD1. V lost 5 bases and J lost 2; bases outside the gene matches: 5. The CDR3 is 14 amino acids. Germline V lookup: CDR1 MNHEY, CDR2 SVGEGT. This CDR3 reads CASSRQGLTYEQYF. CDR3 DNA: TGTGCCAGCAGTCGACAGGGGTTAACCTACGAGCAGTACTTC.

This clonotype was found a few times. The CDR3 DNA is TGTGCCAGCAGAGGCTCATACACCGGGGAGCTGTTTTTT. Its protein product is CASRGSYTGELFF. The V call is TRBV7-2, the J call TRBJ2-2; D ambiguous. CDR3 length equals 13 residues. The germline gives CDR1 SGHTA, CDR2 FQGNSA. V lost 6 bases, J lost 3 bases, and 8 bases lay in between.

The genes are TRBV7-2 and TRBJ2-7; TRBD1 is a possible D gene (5 bases). V dropped 4 bases and J dropped 5 bases, with 12 bases sitting between them. The CDR3 has 13 residues. The germline CDR1 and CDR2 sequences are SGHTA and FQGNSA. CDR3 loop: CASSSGAGNEQYF. CDR3 coding DNA: TGTGCCAGCAGCTCTGGGGCAGGGAACGAGCAGTACTTC.

The chain is built from TRBV3-1 and TRBJ2-7; D remains ambiguous. The germline CDR1 and CDR2 sequences are LGHDT and YNNKEL (reference sequence). The ends were cut back, 2 bases at V and 7 bases at J, with 21 bases in the middle. The CDR3 loop spans 16 amino acids. The CDR3 sequence is CASSQMAPGLSNEQYF. DNA for the CDR3: TGTGCCAGCAGCCAAATGGCTCCCGGGCTATCCAATGAGCAGTACTTC.

The chain links TRBV4-2 to TRBJ2-4; a possible D gene is TRBD2 (6 bases). The V end lost 2 bases, the J end lost 13 bases, and 30 bases lay between the germline ends. CDR1 and CDR2 from the germline V gene are LGHNA and YNFKEQ. CDR3 size: 18 residues. For the CDR3, the DNA is TGTGCCAGCAGCCAATTGGAGGGTTTAGGGCTCTCCTACAATGAGCAGTACTTC. Translated, it gives CASSQLEGLGLSYNEQYF.

This clonotype has only a few counts. The gene calls are TRBV5-5 and TRBJ2-5; 10 bases fit TRBD1. The CDR3 sequence is 16 residues long. Trimming cost V 4 bases and J 5 bases; bases outside gene matches: 11. CDR1 and CDR2 from the germline V gene are SGHKS and YYEKEE (reference sequence). The CDR3 reads CASSTSRDRGAETQYF. DNA for the CDR3: TGTGCCAGCAGCACCTCCCGGGACAGGGGTGCGGAGACCCAGTACTTC.

The chain links TRBV7-2 to TRBJ2-7, with TRBD1 matching 12 bases. Trimming removed 6 bases from V and 2 bases from J; junction bases left unmatched: 8. This CDR3 has 16 amino acids. Germline-derived CDR1 and CDR2 are SGHTA and FQGNSA. The CDR3 DNA reads TGTGCCAGCAGGGGGGACAGGGGGCGAGAAGCCTACGAGCAGTACTTC. As protein: CASRGDRGREAYEQYF.

V gene TRBV30 combines with J gene TRBJ2-5; a possible D gene is TRBD1 (5 bases). Near its end, the DNA agrees better with TRBJ2-7, so the J call may be wrong. Germline V gene sequence: CDR1 GTSNPN, CDR2 SVGIG (reference sequence). The CDR3 has 14 amino acids. CDR3 DNA sequence: TGTGCCTGGAGTGGGAGCAGGGTGTCCCACGAGCAGTACTTC. Residues: CAWSGSRVSHEQYF.

The V gene is TRBV20-1, the J gene TRBJ2-1; 16 bases agree with TRBD2. This CDR3 contains 17 residues. Germline trimming cut 3 bases from V and 9 bases from J; bases unmatched to any gene: 11. CDR1 DFQATT and CDR2 SNEGSKA come from the germline V gene (reference sequence). CDR3 in amino acids: CSARDRGTSGGAVEQFF. In nucleotides, the CDR3 is TGCAGTGCTAGGGATCGGGGGACTAGCGGGGGGGCCGTTGAGCAGTTCTTC.

This clonotype came up a few times. The chain has TRBV28 and TRBJ2-7, with a tentative D call TRBD2 (5 bases). Per the germline V gene, CDR1 is MDHEN and CDR2 is SYDVKM. The V end was cut by 4 bases, the J end by 7 bases, with 14 bases between. The CDR3 has 13 amino acids. Here the CDR3 reads CASSSTQPGEQYF. The CDR3 DNA reads TGTGCCAGCAGTTCTACGCAGCCGGGAGAGCAGTACTTC.